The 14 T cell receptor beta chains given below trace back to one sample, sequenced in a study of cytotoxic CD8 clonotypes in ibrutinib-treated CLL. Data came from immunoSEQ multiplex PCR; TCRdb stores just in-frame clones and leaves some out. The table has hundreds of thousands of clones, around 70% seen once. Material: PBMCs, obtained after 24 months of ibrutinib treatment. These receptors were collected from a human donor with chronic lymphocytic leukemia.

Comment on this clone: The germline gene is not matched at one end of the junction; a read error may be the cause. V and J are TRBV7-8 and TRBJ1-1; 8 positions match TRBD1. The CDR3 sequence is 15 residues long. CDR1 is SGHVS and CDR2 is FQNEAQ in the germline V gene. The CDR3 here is CASSLWTGTNSEAFF. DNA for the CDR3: TGTGCCAGCAGCTTATGGACAGGGACGAACTCTGAAGCTTTCTTT.

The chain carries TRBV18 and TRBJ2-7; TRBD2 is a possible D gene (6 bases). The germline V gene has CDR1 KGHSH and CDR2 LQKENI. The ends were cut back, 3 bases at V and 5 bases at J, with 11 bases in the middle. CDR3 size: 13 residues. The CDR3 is CASSPGLANEQYF. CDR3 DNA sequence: TGTGCCAGCTCACCGGGACTTGCAAACGAGCAGTACTTC.

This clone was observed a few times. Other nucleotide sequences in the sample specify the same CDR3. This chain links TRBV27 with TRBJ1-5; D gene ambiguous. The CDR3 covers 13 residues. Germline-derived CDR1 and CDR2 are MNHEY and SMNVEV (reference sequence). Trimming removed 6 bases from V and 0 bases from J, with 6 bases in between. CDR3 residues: CASSRDSNQPQHF. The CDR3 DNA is TGTGCCAGCAGCCGGGATAGCAATCAGCCCCAGCATTTT.

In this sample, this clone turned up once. This CDR3 reads CASSQGQGGTEAFF. The DNA for the CDR3 is TGTGCCAGCAGTCAGGGACAGGGAGGGACTGAAGCTTTCTTT. The chain employs TRBV6-5 and TRBJ1-1, with 9 bases lining up with TRBD1. Trimming at V came to 5 bases and at J to 5 bases, leaving 6 bases not matched to a gene. The CDR3 covers 14 residues. Germline CDR1 and CDR2: MNHEY and SVGAGI.

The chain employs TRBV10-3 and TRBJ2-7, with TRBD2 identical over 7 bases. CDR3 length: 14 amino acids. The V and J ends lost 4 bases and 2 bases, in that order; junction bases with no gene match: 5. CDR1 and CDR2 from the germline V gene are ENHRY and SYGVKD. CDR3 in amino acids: CAISGLAETYEQYF. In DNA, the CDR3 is TGTGCCATCAGTGGGCTAGCGGAGACCTACGAGCAGTACTTC.

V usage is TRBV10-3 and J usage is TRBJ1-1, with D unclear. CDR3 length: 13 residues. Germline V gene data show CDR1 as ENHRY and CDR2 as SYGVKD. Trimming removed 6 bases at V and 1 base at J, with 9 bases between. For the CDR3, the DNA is TGTGCCATCAGCCCAGTTGGGAACACTGAAGCTTTCTTT. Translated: CAISPVGNTEAFF.

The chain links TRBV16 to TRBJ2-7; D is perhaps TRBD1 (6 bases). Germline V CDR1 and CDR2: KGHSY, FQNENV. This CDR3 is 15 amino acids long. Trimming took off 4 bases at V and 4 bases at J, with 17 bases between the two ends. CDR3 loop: CASSRWTEGSYEQYF. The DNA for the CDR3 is TGTGCCAGCAGCCGATGGACAGAAGGGTCATACGAGCAGTACTTC.

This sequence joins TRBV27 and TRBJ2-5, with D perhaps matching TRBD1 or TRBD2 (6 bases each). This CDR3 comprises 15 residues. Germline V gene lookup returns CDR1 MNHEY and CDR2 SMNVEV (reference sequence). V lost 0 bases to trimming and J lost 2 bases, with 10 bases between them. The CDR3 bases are TGTGCCAGCAGTTTATCGAAGGGGGGACAAGAGACCCAGTACTTC. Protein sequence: CASSLSKGGQETQYF.

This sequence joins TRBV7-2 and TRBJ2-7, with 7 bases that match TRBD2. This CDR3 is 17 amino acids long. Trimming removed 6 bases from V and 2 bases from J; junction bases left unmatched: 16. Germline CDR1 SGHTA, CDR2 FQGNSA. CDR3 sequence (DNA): TGTGCCAGCAGTCGTGAAAGAAGCGGGACCGCTGCCTACGAGCAGTACTTC. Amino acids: CASSRERSGTAAYEQYF.

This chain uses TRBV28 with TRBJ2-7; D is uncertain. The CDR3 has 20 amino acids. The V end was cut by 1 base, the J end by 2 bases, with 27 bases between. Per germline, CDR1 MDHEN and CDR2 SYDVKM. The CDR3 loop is CASSLLRQRPASSFAYEQYF. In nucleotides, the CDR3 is TGTGCCAGCAGTTTATTACGTCAGCGCCCCGCCAGCTCCTTCGCCTACGAGCAGTACTTC.

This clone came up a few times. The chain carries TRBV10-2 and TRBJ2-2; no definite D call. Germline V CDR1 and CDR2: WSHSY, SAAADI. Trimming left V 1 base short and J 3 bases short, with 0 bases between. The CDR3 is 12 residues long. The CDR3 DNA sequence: TGCGCCAGCAGTGAGTACACCGGGGAGCTGTTTTTT. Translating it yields CASSEYTGELFF.

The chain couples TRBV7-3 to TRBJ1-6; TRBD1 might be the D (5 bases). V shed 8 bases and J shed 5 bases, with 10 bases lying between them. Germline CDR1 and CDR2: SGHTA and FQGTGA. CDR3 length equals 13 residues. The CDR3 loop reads CASGQGNNSPLHF. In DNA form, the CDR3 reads TGTGCCAGCGGTCAGGGTAATAATTCACCCCTCCACTTT.

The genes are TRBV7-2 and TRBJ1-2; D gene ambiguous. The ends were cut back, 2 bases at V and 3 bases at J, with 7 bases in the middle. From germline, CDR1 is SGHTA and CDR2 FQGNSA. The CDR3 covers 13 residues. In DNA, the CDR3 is TGTGCCAGCAGCTTAACCGACTACTATGGCTACACCTTC. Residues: CASSLTDYYGYTF.

The CDR3 DNA reads TGTGCCAGCAGTAAACGGACAGGGTATCCTGGAAACACCATATATTTT. Its protein product is CASSKRTGYPGNTIYF. The genes are TRBV28 and TRBJ1-3; 8 bases are shared with TRBD1. There are 16 residues in the CDR3. V lost 5 bases, J lost 2 bases, and 8 bases stayed unmatched. CDR1 is MDHEN and CDR2 is SYDVKM in the germline V gene.